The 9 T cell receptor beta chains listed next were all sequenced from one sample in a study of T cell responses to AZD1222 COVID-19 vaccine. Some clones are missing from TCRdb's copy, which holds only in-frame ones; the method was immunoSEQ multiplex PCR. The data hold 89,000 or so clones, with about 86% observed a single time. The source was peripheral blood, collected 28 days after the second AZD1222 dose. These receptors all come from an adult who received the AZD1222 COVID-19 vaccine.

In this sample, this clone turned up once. The CDR3 nucleotides read TGTGCCAGCAGTCCGGTCGTGGGACAGACCTACGAGCAGTACTTC. It translates to CASSPVVGQTYEQYF. The chain recombines TRBV28 with TRBJ2-7, with 7 bases lining up with TRBD1. Germline V CDR1 and CDR2: MDHEN, SYDVKM. The junction had 9 bases not matched to a gene; V was cut back by 5 bases and J by 2 bases. The CDR3 covers 15 residues.

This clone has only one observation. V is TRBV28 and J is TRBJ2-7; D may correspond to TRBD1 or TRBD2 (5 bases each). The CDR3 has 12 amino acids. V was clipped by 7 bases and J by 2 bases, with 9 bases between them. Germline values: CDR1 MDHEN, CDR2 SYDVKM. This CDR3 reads CASMGTPYEQYF. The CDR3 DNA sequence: TGTGCCAGCATGGGGACCCCCTACGAGCAGTACTTC.

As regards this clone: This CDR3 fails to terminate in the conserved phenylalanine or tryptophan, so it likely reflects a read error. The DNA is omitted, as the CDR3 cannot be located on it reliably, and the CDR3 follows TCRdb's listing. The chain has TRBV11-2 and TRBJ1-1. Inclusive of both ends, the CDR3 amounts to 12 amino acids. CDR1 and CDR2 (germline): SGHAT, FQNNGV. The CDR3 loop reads CASSLSTSRGSG.

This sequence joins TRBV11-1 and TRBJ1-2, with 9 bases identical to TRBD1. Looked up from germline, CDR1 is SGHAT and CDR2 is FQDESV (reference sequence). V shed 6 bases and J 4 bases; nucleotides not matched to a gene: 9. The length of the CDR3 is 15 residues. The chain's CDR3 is CASSINRGRGYGYTF. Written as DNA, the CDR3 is TGTGCCAGCAGTATTAACAGGGGGCGCGGCTATGGCTACACCTTC.

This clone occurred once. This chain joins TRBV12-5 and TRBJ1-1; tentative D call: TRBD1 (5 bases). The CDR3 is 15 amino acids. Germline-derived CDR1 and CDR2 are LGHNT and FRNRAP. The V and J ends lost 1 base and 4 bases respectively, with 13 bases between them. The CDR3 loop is CASGLGRGEGTEAFF. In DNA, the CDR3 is TGTGCTAGTGGTTTGGGGAGGGGAGAAGGCACTGAAGCTTTCTTT.

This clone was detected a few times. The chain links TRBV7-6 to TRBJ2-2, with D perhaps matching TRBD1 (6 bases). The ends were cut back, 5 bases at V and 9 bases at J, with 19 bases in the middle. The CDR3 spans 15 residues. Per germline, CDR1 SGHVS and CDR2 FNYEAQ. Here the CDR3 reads CASSPTPGAGRELFF. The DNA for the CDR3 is TGTGCCAGCAGCCCAACACCAGGGGCCGGCCGGGAGCTGTTTTTT.

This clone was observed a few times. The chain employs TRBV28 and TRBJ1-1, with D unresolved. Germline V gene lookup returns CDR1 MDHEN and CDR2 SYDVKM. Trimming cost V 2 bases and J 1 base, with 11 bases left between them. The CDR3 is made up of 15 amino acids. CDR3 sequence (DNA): TGTGCCAGCAGTTTAGTGGCGGCACCGAACACTGAAGCTTTCTTT. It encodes CASSLVAAPNTEAFF.

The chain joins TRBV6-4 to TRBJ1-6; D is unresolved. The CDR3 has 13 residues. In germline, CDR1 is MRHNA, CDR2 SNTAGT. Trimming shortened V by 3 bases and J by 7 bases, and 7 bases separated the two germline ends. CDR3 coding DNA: TGTGCCAGCAGTGAGTTGCGGAATTCACCCCTCCACTTT. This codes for CASSELRNSPLHF.

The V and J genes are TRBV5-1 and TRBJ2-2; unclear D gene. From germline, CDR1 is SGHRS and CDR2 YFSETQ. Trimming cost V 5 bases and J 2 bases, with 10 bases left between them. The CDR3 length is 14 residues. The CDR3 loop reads CASRYTANTGELFF. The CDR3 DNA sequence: TGCGCCAGCAGGTACACAGCCAACACCGGGGAGCTGTTTTTT.